This TCR beta chain originates from a study of Ad26.COV2.S vaccination and SARS-CoV-2 variants. With V trimmed by 7 bases and J by 0 bases, 22 bases remained unmatched. The CDR3 is 21 residues long. Germline CDR1 is KGHDR and CDR2 is SFDVKD. This clone has only a few counts. Profiled with immunoSEQ multiplex PCR; TCRdb holds only in-frame clones, not every one. Among about 350,000 clones listed, about 90% were seen once. V and J are TRBV24-1 and TRBJ1-5, with 8 bases matching TRBD1. The TCR was taken from a human donor who had recovered from COVID-19. Sequenced here: peripheral blood, sampled after recovery from COVID-19. The CDR3 reads CATSNSSLGTGQIYSNQPQHF. The CDR3 nucleotides are TGTGCCACCAGCAATTCCTCCTTAGGGACAGGACAAATTTATAGCAATCAGCCCCAGCATTTT.